This record concerns one T cell receptor beta chain sequence. TCRdb's table, derived via immunoSEQ multiplex PCR, lists solely in-frame clones and lacks some. The repertoire holds about 290,000 clones, approximately 91% seen once, with approximately 1.5% in the top ten. The study drew participants aged about 18 to 89 years from around 24 US areas. All recovered Cohort 3 donors got two negative PCRs, got clearance, or saw symptom resolution. This record belongs to a study of blood T cell repertoires in COVID-19. Study summary: Donors in the United States, Italy and Spain gave samples during acute or convalescent COVID-19. PBMCs, B-cell-depleted T cells, or T cells provided the cDNA or gDNA that made up the material.

J gave up 4 bases and V 0 bases, and 7 bases lay outside the gene matches. CDR1 SGHRS and CDR2 YFSETQ come from the germline V gene. This CDR3 region has 16 residues. The sequence came from a woman between 35 and 50 years old who had recovered from COVID-19. Sequenced input: PBMCs or T cells enriched from blood (not recorded which). The chain uses TRBV5-1 and TRBJ2-3; 8 nucleotides line up with TRBD2. CDR3 nucleotide sequence: TGCGCCAGCAGCTTGGTTCCAGCGGGAGTGGCAGATACGCAGTATTTT. Residues: CASSLVPAGVADTQYF.